The rows below give T cell receptor beta chains drawn from one sample of a study of cytomegalovirus exposure and HLA in healthy donors. The data were produced by immunoSEQ multiplex PCR, yet TCRdb's version contains in-frame clones alone and is incomplete. This table lists around 200,000 clones. Sequenced input: PBMCs. The receptor source for this set is a girl aged 2 to 9 in good health and CMV-seropositive. The CDR3 runs from the conserved cysteine through the conserved F or W. D genes are given only for firm matches.

V	J	D	CDR3
TRBV28	TRBJ2-7	TRBD2	CASSLSGRAYEQYF
TRBV18	TRBJ2-5	TRBD1	CASSPPRTGIRQETQYF
TRBV11-1	TRBJ2-6	NA	CASSYRTLQTGSGANVLTF
TRBV29-1	TRBJ1-2	NA	CSAERQGPGYTF
TRBV18	TRBJ2-2	TRBD1	CASSRRTGRAGELFF
TRBV5-4	TRBJ2-1	TRBD2	CASSLPGLGDEQFF
TRBV7-8	TRBJ1-5	NA	CASSLARTVMDFSNQPQHF
TRBV5-4	TRBJ2-7	NA	CASTNRARSYEQYF
TRBV7-3	TRBJ2-7	TRBD1	CASSLTGTGGYEQYF
TRBV5-1	TRBJ2-1	TRBD2	CASSLEGLAGAGAYHEQFF
TRBV18	TRBJ1-1	NA	CASSPPAGGGTEAFF
TRBV28	TRBJ1-2	NA	CASGGGAALWGYTF
TRBV27	TRBJ1-4	NA	CASSLGMTNEKLFF
TRBV25-1	TRBJ1-5	NA	CASSEGDRRNQPQHF
TRBV5-6	TRBJ1-1	NA	CASSLEAGIGSTEAFF
TRBV11-3	TRBJ2-1	NA	CASSLEGREYNEQFF
TRBV28	TRBJ1-1	TRBD1	CASRALDRLRGEAFF
TRBV7-7	TRBJ2-2	NA	CASSLDGANTGELFF
TRBV28	TRBJ1-2	NA	CASNVQGNGYTF
TRBV5-4	TRBJ2-5	TRBD2	CASRPAGTSAQETQYF
TRBV6-5	NA	TRBD2	CASSSGTRVYEQYF
TRBV2	TRBJ2-3	NA	CASSVPTVTDTQYF
TRBV30	TRBJ1-3	NA	CAWSVLEKSGNTIYF
TRBV2	TRBJ2-1	TRBD2	CASSPMWTSGDNEQFF
TRBV28	TRBJ2-1	TRBD1	CASSLNGDRTYNEQFF
TRBV7-6	TRBJ2-3	TRBD1	CASSLQGQGATDTQYF
TRBV11-2	TRBJ1-3	TRBD1	CASNQGDLVNTIYF
TRBV11-2	TRBJ2-2	NA	CASSRATLAFPKVFF
TRBV30	TRBJ1-1	NA	CAWTPVNTEAFF
TRBV5-1	TRBJ2-3	TRBD2	CASYSGRGADTQYF
TRBV4-1	TRBJ2-7	TRBD2	CASSPGTRTYEQYF
TRBV27	TRBJ2-3	NA	CASSMGAPTDTQYF
TRBV7-9	TRBJ1-4	TRBD1	CASSLTGTGVNEKLFF
TRBV2	TRBJ1-2	NA	CASSDLDNFYGYTF
TRBV11-1	TRBJ2-7	TRBD1	CASSKHRDRGSYEQYF
TRBV28	TRBJ2-7	TRBD2	CASSLGTSGFHGQYF
TRBV9	TRBJ2-7	TRBD2	CASSAGLAGPDEQYF
TRBV5-4	TRBJ2-7	TRBD1	CASSPPGQGRHEQYF
TRBV4-1	TRBJ2-4	TRBD2	CASRPRAGGPYIQYF